The 25 T cell receptor beta chains below come from one sample, sequenced in a study of cytomegalovirus exposure and HLA in healthy donors. The PCR used 60 Vbeta and 13 Jbeta primers. Clones were read by immunoSEQ multiplex PCR, and TCRdb kept only the in-frame ones, dropping some. The sample has 150,000 to 200,000 clones; over 65% are singletons. Sequencing used PBMCs. The receptors come from a man aged 40-50 years in good health and CMV-seropositive.

This clone was observed a handful of times. The chain has TRBV2 and TRBJ2-5, with TRBD2 matching over 14 bases. The junction had 2 bases not matched to a gene; V was cut back by 4 bases and J by 1 base. The CDR3 length is 16 residues. CDR1 SNHLY and CDR2 FYNNEI come from the germline V gene. The CDR3 nucleotides read TGTGCCAGCAGTGGGGGGACTAGCGGGGGCCAAGAGACCCAGTACTTC. Its protein is CASSGGTSGGQETQYF.

The rearrangement uses TRBV7-2 and TRBJ1-5; 8 bases are shared with TRBD1. V lost 5 bases to trimming and J lost 5 bases; unmatched junction nucleotides: 8. Germline V CDR1 and CDR2: SGHTA, FQGNSA. CDR3 size: 15 residues. The CDR3 reads CASSAPDREDQPQHF. The CDR3 DNA reads as TGTGCCAGCAGCGCACCGGACAGGGAGGATCAGCCCCAGCATTTT.

V and J are TRBV27 and TRBJ1-2; TRBD1 matches at 7 bases. The CDR3 is 17 residues long. CDR1 is MNHEY and CDR2 is SMNVEV in the germline V gene (reference sequence). The V segment lost 3 bases and the J segment 6 bases; nucleotides outside the gene matches: 16. The CDR3 nucleotides read TGTGCCAGCAGTTTCCCGGACAGGAGAGGAAAACCGGATGGCTACACCTTC. Its protein product is CASSFPDRRGKPDGYTF.

The rearrangement joins TRBV7-9 to TRBJ1-5; perhaps TRBD1 as D (5 bases). This CDR3 spans 17 amino acids. V was shortened by 4 bases and J by 0 bases, with 16 bases between the two germline ends. Germline V CDR1 and CDR2: SEHNR, FQNEAQ (reference sequence). This CDR3 reads CASSSAPTGPSNQPQHF. The CDR3 DNA follows: TGTGCCAGCAGCTCAGCCCCAACAGGTCCTAGCAATCAGCCCCAGCATTTT.

This clone was detected a few times. The identical CDR3 is also encoded by other nucleotide sequences in the sample. This rearrangement joins TRBV27 to TRBJ2-5; possible D gene TRBD2, 5 bases. V was clipped by 0 bases and J by 5 bases, with 7 bases between them. The germline V gene has CDR1 MNHEY and CDR2 SMNVEV (reference sequence). The CDR3 consists of 13 residues. Written as DNA, the CDR3 is TGTGCCAGCAGTTTATCCCCGGGGGAGACCCAGTACTTC. It codes for CASSLSPGETQYF.

The chain employs TRBV9 and TRBJ1-3, with a weak D call TRBD1 (6 bases). The V end lost 4 bases, the J end lost 10 bases, and 21 bases lay between the germline ends. CDR3 length equals 15 residues. Looked up from germline, CDR1 is SGDLS and CDR2 is YYNGEE. The DNA for the CDR3 is TGTGCCAGCAGCCTCAAGGGACACCCTGGGGGTACCATATATTTT. It is translated as CASSLKGHPGGTIYF.

J is TRBJ2-2 and V is TRBV14; no reliable D call. Trimming removed 0 bases from V and 5 bases from J, with 4 bases in between. There are 13 residues in the CDR3. The germline CDR1 and CDR2 sequences are SGHDN and FVKESK. CDR3 amino acids: CASSQELTGELFF. The CDR3 DNA sequence: TGTGCCAGCAGCCAAGAACTTACCGGGGAGCTGTTTTTT.

The CDR3 sequence: CASSHRTGGSYEQYF. The CDR3 region has the DNA TGTGCCAGCAGCCACCGGACAGGGGGCTCCTACGAGCAGTACTTC. The chain couples TRBV14 to TRBJ2-7; 10 bases match TRBD1. CDR1 and CDR2 (germline): SGHDN, FVKESK. The J segment lost 0 bases and the V segment lost 3 bases, leaving 2 bases of the junction unmatched. CDR3 length equals 15 residues.

This clone was recorded a few times. V gene TRBV5-1 combines with J gene TRBJ2-7; 8 bases fit TRBD1. Germline CDR1 reads SGHRS; CDR2 reads YFSETQ. The V and J ends lost 1 base and 0 bases, in that order; junction bases with no gene match: 6. The CDR3 loop spans 16 amino acids. DNA of the CDR3: TGCGCCAGCAGCTTGACCCGACAGGGGAGCTCCTACGAGCAGTACTTC. Translated: CASSLTRQGSSYEQYF.

This clone was recorded once. The chain joins TRBV11-2 to TRBJ2-2; possible D gene TRBD1, 5 bases. Germline CDR1 SGHAT, CDR2 FQNNGV. This CDR3 has 16 amino acids. Trimming removed 4 bases from V and 6 bases from J, with 18 bases in between. CDR3 loop: CASSSQGAQAAGELFF. The CDR3 DNA is TGTGCCAGCAGCTCGCAGGGTGCCCAGGCGGCCGGGGAGCTGTTTTTT.

The chain couples TRBV19 to TRBJ1-2, with D possibly matching TRBD1 (5 bases). The CDR3 is 11 amino acids. V was cut by 6 bases and J by 4 bases, with 6 bases left in between. Germline lookup yields CDR1 LNHDA and CDR2 SQIVND (reference sequence). CDR3 in amino acids: CASSDSYGYTF. The CDR3 bases are TGTGCCAGTAGCGACAGCTATGGCTACACCTTC.

The chain links TRBV5-1 to TRBJ1-1; 9 bases are a match to TRBD1. CDR3 length equals 15 residues. The germline V gene has CDR1 SGHRS and CDR2 YFSETQ. Germline trimming cut 3 bases from V and 5 bases from J; bases unmatched to any gene: 8. This chain's CDR3 is CASSSRQGVGTEAFF. The CDR3 nucleotides are TGCGCCAGCAGCTCAAGACAGGGGGTAGGGACTGAAGCTTTCTTT.

The chain joins TRBV5-8 to TRBJ1-6; tentative D call: TRBD1 (5 bases). Trimming stripped 1 base from V and 4 bases from J, with 12 bases between. From germline, CDR1 is SGHTS and CDR2 YDEGEE. This CDR3 has 16 residues. DNA of the CDR3: TGTGCCAGCAGCTTGAGGACGGGGGGATATAATTCACCCCTCCACTTT. Its protein product is CASSLRTGGYNSPLHF.

This chain joins TRBV19 and TRBJ2-2, with 11 bases that match TRBD1. Germline CDR1 and CDR2: LNHDA and SQIVND (reference sequence). The CDR3 consists of 14 residues. V lost 10 bases and J lost 6; bases outside the gene matches: 7. CDR3 DNA: TGTGCCACCCGGGACAGGGGGTGGTCCGGGGAGCTGTTTTTT. Its protein product is CATRDRGWSGELFF.

This rearrangement joins TRBV7-3 to TRBJ2-5; TRBD1 might be the D (6 bases). There are 15 residues in the CDR3. Between the trimmed V and J ends, which lost 4 bases and 4 bases, there was a span of 16 bases. Germline V gene data show CDR1 as SGHTA and CDR2 as FQGTGA. CDR3 nucleotides: TGTGCCAGCAGCTCAGCAGGGGCGCAAGGAGAGACCCAGTACTTC. Translated, it gives CASSSAGAQGETQYF. Drawing the rest from reference TRBV7-3 and TRBJ2-5, the complete variable domain is GAGVSQTPSNKVTEKGKYVELRCDPISGHTALYWYRQSLGQGPEFLIYFQGTGAADDSGLPNDRFFAVRPEGSVSTLKIQRTERGDSAVYLCASSSAGAQGETQYFGPGTRLLVL.

The chain is built from TRBV5-4 and TRBJ2-7; D ambiguous. The V and J ends lost 1 base and 7 bases respectively, with 6 bases between them. Looked up from germline, CDR1 is SGHNT and CDR2 is YYREEE (reference sequence). The CDR3 length is 11 residues. Here the CDR3 reads CASSLFGEQYF. The DNA of the CDR3 is TGTGCCAGCAGCTTGTTCGGGGAGCAGTACTTC.

This chain joins TRBV7-9 and TRBJ1-1; 7 positions agree with TRBD1. The CDR3 is 15 residues long. Germline V lookup: CDR1 SEHNR, CDR2 FQNEAQ (reference sequence). J gave up 5 bases and V 1 base, and 7 bases lay outside the gene matches. The CDR3 nucleotides read TGTGCCAGCAGCTTAGTGGTGACAGGGCGTACTGAAGCTTTCTTT. This gives the protein CASSLVVTGRTEAFF.

This rearrangement joins TRBV27 to TRBJ1-3; tentative D call: TRBD1 (5 bases). The ends were cut back, 0 bases at V and 0 bases at J, with 12 bases in the middle. Germline CDR1 reads MNHEY; CDR2 reads SMNVEV (reference sequence). The CDR3 loop spans 17 amino acids. CDR3 sequence (DNA): TGTGCCAGCAGTTTATCGGGGGGACTGCACTCTGGAAACACCATATATTTT. The encoded protein is CASSLSGGLHSGNTIYF.

In nucleotides, the CDR3 is TGTGCCAGCAGCTTGGACTCGTCGAGCTCCTACAATGAGCAGTTCTTC. It translates to CASSLDSSSSYNEQFF. The chain couples TRBV5-6 to TRBJ2-1, with D unclear. Trimming cost V 0 bases and J 0 bases, with 10 bases left between them. The V gene's germline CDR1 is SGHDT and CDR2 YYEEEE. This CDR3 spans 16 amino acids. The whole variable domain, filled in from reference TRBV5-6 and TRBJ2-1, reads DAGVTQSPTHLIKTRGQQVTLRCSPKSGHDTVSWYQQALGQGPQFIFQYYEEEERQRGNFPDRFSGHQFPNYSSELNVNALLLGDSALYLCASSLDSSSSYNEQFFGPGTRLTVL.

CDR3 DNA sequence: TGTGCCAGCAGCGGACAGACGACAGGGGCCAATCTCGATGGCTACACCTTC. Translated: CASSGQTTGANLDGYTF. The chain employs TRBV5-4 and TRBJ1-2, with 8 bases matching TRBD1. Per germline, CDR1 SGHNT and CDR2 YYREEE (reference sequence). The CDR3 spans 17 residues. Unmatched junction bases numbered 17, after V lost 4 bases and J lost 6 bases.

The gene calls are TRBV7-2 and TRBJ1-4; TRBD1 is a possible D gene (6 bases). This CDR3 region has 14 residues. V shed 5 bases and J shed 6 bases, with 13 bases lying between them. The germline V gene encodes CDR1 SGHTA and CDR2 FQGNSA. CDR3 sequence: CASSRTYRDEKLFF. CDR3 DNA sequence: TGTGCCAGCAGCCGGACCTACAGGGATGAAAAACTGTTTTTT.

This rearrangement joins TRBV28 to TRBJ1-5; 10 nucleotides line up with TRBD1. CDR3 length: 20 residues. The V gene end was trimmed by 6 bases and the J gene end by 1 base; junction bases not matched to a gene: 18. The germline V gene has CDR1 MDHEN and CDR2 SYDVKM. CDR3 in amino acids: CASSSPSTRDRGSSNQPQHF. In DNA, the CDR3 is TGTGCCAGCAGCTCTCCGAGCACCCGGGACAGGGGATCGAGCAATCAGCCCCAGCATTTT. The full variable domain, in which reference TRBV28 and TRBJ1-5 provide the parts outside the CDR3, is DVKVTQSSRYLVKRTGEKVFLECVQDMDHENMFWYRQDPGLGLRLIYFSYDVKMKEKGDIPEGYSVSREKKERFSLILESASTNQTSMYLCASSSPSTRDRGSSNQPQHFGDGTRLSIL.

This sequence joins TRBV5-4 and TRBJ2-5, with 8 nucleotides matching TRBD1. The germline gives CDR1 SGHNT, CDR2 YYREEE (reference sequence). This CDR3 comprises 14 residues. Unmatched junction bases numbered 6, after V lost 7 bases and J lost 1 base. The CDR3 protein is CASGGQGGQETQYF. The CDR3 DNA sequence: TGTGCCAGCGGCGGACAGGGAGGCCAAGAGACCCAGTACTTC.

Here the CDR3 reads CASSPRLPISSGNTIYF. CDR3 DNA sequence: TGTGCCAGCAGCCCACGCCTCCCGATTAGCTCTGGAAACACCATATATTTT. The chain recombines TRBV7-2 with TRBJ1-3; no firm D call. The CDR3 extends over 17 amino acids. Trimming removed 5 bases from V and 0 bases from J, with 17 bases in between. Germline V gives CDR1 SGHTA, CDR2 FQGNSA.

The V gene is TRBV5-4, the J gene TRBJ2-7; 8 bases are a match to TRBD1. V dropped 4 bases and J dropped 0; count of bases not matched to a gene: 3. The CDR3 sequence is 14 residues long. Germline loops: CDR1 SGHNT, CDR2 YYREEE (reference sequence). CDR3 amino acids: CASSPGQGSYEQYF. The DNA for the CDR3 is TGTGCCAGCAGCCCAGGACAGGGCTCCTACGAGCAGTACTTC. The variable domain in full, with the rest retrieved from reference TRBV5-4 and TRBJ2-7, is ETGVTQSPTHLIKTRGQQVTLRCSSQSGHNTVSWYQQALGQGPQFIFQYYREEENGRGNFPPRFSGLQFPNYSSELNVNALELDDSALYLCASSPGQGSYEQYFGPGTRLTVT.